This T cell receptor beta chain was retrieved from a study of shared clonotypes between healthy human individuals. Study information: Donors consisted of a couple of women and a few men between 18 and 49.

The study's findings and limits: Only blood underwent sampling, and tissue repertoires likely differ.

Using immunoSEQ multiplex PCR, the repertoire was profiled, and TCRdb retains in-frame clones only, with some absent. The table has 2 million to 2.5 million clones, approximately 94% seen once. Germline V gene data show CDR1 as SGHVS and CDR2 as FNYEAQ. The CDR3 is made up of 16 amino acids. V was pared by 0 bases and J by 0 bases, with 12 bases between. Naive CD8 cells comprised CD45RO-negative, CCR7-positively selected cells, excluding terminally differentiated effector memory CD45RA+ cells. On this clone itself: Antigen: not known.

Sequenced sample: naive CD8+ T cells from PBMCs. The rearrangement joins TRBV7-6 to TRBJ2-7; a possible D gene is TRBD2 (5 bases). The source of this sequence is a man between 18 and 35 years old in good health. Some clones in this sample may be carry-over from other donors' samples. The CDR3 DNA follows: TGTGCCAGCAGCTTAGCAGACGCCCGGGGCTCCTACGAGCAGTACTTC. It translates to CASSLADARGSYEQYF.